The sequence of this T cell receptor (beta chain) was determined in a study of CD8+CD57+ T cells in acquired aplastic anemia. Study as a whole: The average for DNA from sorted CD4+ and CD8+ cells was roughly 3 ug.

Investigators profiled TCR beta VDJ and CDR3 from genomic DNA template. In TCRdb, the reads were re-called with MiXCR into one record per CDR3 protein. The data hold under 350,000 distinct CDR3 sequences, with around three fifths observed a single time. Patients who underwent sequencing had shown CD8+CD57+ cell expansion by flow cytometry. Patients were treatment-naive when blood was sampled. Germline lookup yields CDR1 SNHLY and CDR2 FYNNEI. The CDR3 sequence is 15 residues long. V lost 3 bases to trimming and J lost 2 bases; unmatched junction nucleotides: 4. On this clonotype itself: Its antigen is as yet unknown.

Study-wide findings and caveats: Patients and controls were found to share more than 25 CD8+ CDR3 sequences.

The sequenced material came from sorted CD4+, CD8+, or CD8+CD57+ T cells (not recorded which) from PBMCs. The origin of this receptor is a human donor with aplastic anemia. V usage is TRBV2 and J usage is TRBJ1-5; 7 bases fit TRBD1. CDR3: CASSDLGGGNQPQHF. The CDR3 DNA sequence: TGTGCCAGCAGTGACCTAGGGGGCGGCAATCAGCCCCAGCATTTT.